This T cell receptor beta chain came from a study of technical replicates of blood from a handful of donors. Assay: immunoSEQ multiplex PCR; the TCRdb copy retains only in-frame clones and omits some. This table has 45,000 to 60,000 clones, around 92% appearing once. This CDR3 is 16 amino acids long. Trimming pared 0 bases from V and 4 bases from J, leaving 10 bases between. Germline V gives CDR1 SGHVS, CDR2 FNYEAQ. Input material: PBMCs. The source of this sequence is a human donor in good health. Some clones in this sample may be carry-over from other donors' samples. V gene TRBV7-6 combines with J gene TRBJ2-6; D possibly corresponds to TRBD1 (6 bases). The CDR3 DNA sequence: TGTGCCAGCAGCTTAGCCACAGGGTACGGGGCCAACGTCCTGACTTTC. It specifies CASSLATGYGANVLTF.